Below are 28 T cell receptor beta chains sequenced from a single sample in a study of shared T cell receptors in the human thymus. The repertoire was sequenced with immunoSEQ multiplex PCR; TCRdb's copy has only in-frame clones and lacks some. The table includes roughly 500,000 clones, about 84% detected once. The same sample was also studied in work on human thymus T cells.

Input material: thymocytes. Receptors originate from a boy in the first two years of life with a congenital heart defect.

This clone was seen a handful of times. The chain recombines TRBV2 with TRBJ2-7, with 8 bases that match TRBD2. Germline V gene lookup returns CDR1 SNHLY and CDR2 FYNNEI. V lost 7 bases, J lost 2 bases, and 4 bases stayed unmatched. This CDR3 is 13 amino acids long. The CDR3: CASTLAGPYEQYF. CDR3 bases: TGTGCCAGCACCCTAGCGGGCCCCTACGAGCAGTACTTC.

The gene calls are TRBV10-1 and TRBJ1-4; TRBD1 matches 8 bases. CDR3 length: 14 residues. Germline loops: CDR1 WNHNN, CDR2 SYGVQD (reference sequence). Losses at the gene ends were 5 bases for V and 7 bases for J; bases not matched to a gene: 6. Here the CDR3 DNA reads TGCGCCAGCAGTACCGGGACAGGAGGTGAAAAACTGTTTTTT. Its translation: CASSTGTGGEKLFF.

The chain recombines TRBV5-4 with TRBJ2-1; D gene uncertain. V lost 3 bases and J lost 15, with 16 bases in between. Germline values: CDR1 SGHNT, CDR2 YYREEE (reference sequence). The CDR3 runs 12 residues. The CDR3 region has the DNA TGTGCCAGCAGCTCCCCCGATCGAGTTGCGTTCTTC. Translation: CASSSPDRVAFF.

This CDR3 reads CASRPGTGLNYGYTF. CDR3 in DNA: TGTGCCAGCAGACCCGGGACAGGCCTCAACTATGGCTACACCTTC. This rearrangement joins TRBV28 to TRBJ1-2, with TRBD1 matching over 8 bases. The CDR3 extends over 15 amino acids. Germline V gene sequence: CDR1 MDHEN, CDR2 SYDVKM. With V trimmed by 6 bases and J by 2 bases, 8 bases remained unmatched.

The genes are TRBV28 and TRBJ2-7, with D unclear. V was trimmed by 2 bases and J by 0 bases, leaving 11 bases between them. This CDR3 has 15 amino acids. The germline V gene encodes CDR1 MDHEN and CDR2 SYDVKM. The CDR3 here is CASSLKASCSYEQYF. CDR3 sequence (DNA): TGTGCCAGCAGTTTAAAAGCTTCGTGCTCCTACGAGCAGTACTTC.

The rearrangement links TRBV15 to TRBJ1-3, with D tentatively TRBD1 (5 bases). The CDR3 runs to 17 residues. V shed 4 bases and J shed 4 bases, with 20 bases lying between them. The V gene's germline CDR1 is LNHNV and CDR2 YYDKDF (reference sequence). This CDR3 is CATSTKQRGARGNTIYF. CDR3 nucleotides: TGTGCCACCAGCACAAAACAGCGCGGGGCCAGAGGAAACACCATATATTTT.

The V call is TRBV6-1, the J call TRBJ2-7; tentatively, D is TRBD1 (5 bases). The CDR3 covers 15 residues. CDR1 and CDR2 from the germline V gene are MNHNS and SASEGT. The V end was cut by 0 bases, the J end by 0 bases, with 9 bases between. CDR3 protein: CASSEASQGSYEQYF. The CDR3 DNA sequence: TGTGCCAGCAGTGAAGCAAGCCAGGGCTCCTACGAGCAGTACTTC.

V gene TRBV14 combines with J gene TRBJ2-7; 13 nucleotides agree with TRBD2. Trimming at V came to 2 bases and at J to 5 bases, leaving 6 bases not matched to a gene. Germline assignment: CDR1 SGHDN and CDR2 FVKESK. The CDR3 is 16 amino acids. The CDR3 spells CASSQKGGLAGNEQYF. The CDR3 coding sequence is TGTGCCAGCAGCCAAAAGGGGGGACTAGCGGGAAACGAGCAGTACTTC.

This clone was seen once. The CDR3 spells CASSGSGIYNEQFF. The CDR3 DNA reads as TGTGCCAGCAGTGGTAGCGGGATCTACAATGAGCAGTTCTTC. The chain links TRBV6-1 to TRBJ2-1; 8 bases are shared with TRBD2. Germline assignment: CDR1 MNHNS and CDR2 SASEGT. There are 14 residues in the CDR3. V was pared by 4 bases and J by 3 bases, with 2 bases of the junction left unmatched.

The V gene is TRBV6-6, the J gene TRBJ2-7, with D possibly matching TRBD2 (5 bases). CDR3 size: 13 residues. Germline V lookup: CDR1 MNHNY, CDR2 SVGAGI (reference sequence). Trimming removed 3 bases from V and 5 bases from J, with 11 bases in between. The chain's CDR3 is CASSYSSGDEQYF. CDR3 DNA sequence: TGTGCCAGCAGTTATTCATCCGGGGACGAGCAGTACTTC.

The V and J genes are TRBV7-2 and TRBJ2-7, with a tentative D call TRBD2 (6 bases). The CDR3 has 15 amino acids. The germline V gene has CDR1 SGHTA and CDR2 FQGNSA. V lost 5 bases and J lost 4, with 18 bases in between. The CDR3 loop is CASSKGLPERYEQYF. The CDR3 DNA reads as TGTGCCAGCAGCAAGGGACTTCCCGAGAGGTACGAGCAGTACTTC.

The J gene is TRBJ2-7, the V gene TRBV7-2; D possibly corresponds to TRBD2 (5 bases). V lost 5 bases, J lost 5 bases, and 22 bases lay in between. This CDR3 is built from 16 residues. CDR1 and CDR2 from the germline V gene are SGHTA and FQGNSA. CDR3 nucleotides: TGTGCCAGCAGCCTGGCTTTGCGGGCCCGATGGGACGAGCAGTACTTC. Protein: CASSLALRARWDEQYF.

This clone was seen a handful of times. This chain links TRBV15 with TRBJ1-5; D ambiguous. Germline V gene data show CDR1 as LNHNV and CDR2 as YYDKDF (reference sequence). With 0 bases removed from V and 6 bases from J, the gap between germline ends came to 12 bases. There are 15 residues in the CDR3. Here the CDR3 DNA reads TGTGCCACCAGCAGAGATTGGGCAGAAGGTCAGCCCCAGCATTTT. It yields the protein CATSRDWAEGQPQHF.

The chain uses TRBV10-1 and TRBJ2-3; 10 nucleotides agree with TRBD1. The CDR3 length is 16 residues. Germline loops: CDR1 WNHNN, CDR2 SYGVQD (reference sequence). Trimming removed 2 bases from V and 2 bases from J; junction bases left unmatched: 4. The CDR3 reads CASSEGDRGNTDTQYF. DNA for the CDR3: TGCGCCAGCAGTGAGGGGGACAGGGGCAACACAGATACGCAGTATTTT.

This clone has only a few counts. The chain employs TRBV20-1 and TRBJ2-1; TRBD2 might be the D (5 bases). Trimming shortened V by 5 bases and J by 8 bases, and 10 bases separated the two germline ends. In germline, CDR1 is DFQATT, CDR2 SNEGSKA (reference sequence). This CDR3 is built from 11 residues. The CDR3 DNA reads TGCAGTGCTCCGGCGGGCGATGAGCAGTTCTTC. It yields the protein CSAPAGDEQFF.

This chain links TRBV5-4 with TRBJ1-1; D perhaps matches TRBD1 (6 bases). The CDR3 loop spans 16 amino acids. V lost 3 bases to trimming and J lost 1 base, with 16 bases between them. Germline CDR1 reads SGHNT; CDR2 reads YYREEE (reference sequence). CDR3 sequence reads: CASSSVPGTPNTEAFF. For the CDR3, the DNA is TGTGCCAGCAGCTCTGTCCCCGGGACACCGAACACTGAAGCTTTCTTT.

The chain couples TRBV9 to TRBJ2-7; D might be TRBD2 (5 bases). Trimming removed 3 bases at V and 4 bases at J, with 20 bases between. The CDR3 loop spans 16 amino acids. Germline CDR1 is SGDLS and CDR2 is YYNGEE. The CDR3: CASSARGPTAVYEQYF. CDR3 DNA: TGTGCCAGCAGCGCCAGAGGCCCCACAGCGGTGTACGAGCAGTACTTC.

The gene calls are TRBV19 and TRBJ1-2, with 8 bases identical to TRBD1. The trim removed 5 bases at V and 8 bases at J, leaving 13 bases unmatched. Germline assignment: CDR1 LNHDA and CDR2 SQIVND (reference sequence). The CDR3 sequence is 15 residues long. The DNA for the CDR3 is TGTGCCAGTAGTTCGGGGTCCGACAGGGGTGGAGGCTACACCTTC. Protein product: CASSSGSDRGGGYTF.

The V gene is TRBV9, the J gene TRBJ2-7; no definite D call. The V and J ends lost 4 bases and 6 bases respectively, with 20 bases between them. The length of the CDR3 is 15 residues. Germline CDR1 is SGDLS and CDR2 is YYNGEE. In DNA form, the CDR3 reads TGTGCCAGCAGCCTTGAGAGCGTTCCGTGGTCCGAGCAGTACTTC. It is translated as CASSLESVPWSEQYF.

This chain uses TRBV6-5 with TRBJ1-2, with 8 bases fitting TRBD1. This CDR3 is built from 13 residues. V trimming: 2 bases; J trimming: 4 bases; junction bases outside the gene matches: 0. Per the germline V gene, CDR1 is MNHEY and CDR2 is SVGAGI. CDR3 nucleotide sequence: TGTGCCAGCAGTTACGACAGGGGCTATGGCTACACCTTC. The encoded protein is CASSYDRGYGYTF.

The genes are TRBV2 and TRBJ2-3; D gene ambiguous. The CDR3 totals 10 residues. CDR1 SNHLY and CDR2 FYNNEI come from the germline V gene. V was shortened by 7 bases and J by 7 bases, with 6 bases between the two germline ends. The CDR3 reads CASKLNTQYF. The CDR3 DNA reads TGTGCCAGCAAGCTCAATACGCAGTATTTT.

This chain's CDR3 is CASSQETGGSTYEQYF. The CDR3 DNA reads TGCGCCAGCAGCCAAGAAACAGGGGGGTCGACCTACGAGCAGTACTTC. The chain uses TRBV4-3 and TRBJ2-7; TRBD1 matches at 8 bases. The CDR3 sequence is 16 residues long. Trimming took 0 bases from V and 2 from J; bases not matched to a gene: 6. The germline gives CDR1 LGHNA, CDR2 YSLEER.

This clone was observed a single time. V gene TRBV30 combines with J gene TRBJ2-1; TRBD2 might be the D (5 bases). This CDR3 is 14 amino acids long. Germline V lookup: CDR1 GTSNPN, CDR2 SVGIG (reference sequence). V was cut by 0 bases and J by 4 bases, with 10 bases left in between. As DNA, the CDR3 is TGTGCCTGGAGTGTAAGCGGAAGTTACAATGAGCAGTTCTTC. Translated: CAWSVSGSYNEQFF.

CDR3 coding DNA: TGTGCCAGCAGCTTAACGGGGGCAAGTCCGGATGAAAAACTGTTTTTT. Amino acid sequence: CASSLTGASPDEKLFF. The chain has TRBV7-3 and TRBJ1-4; TRBD1 is a possible D gene (6 bases). This CDR3 comprises 16 residues. Germline CDR1 is SGHTA and CDR2 is FQGTGA. V was cut by 0 bases and J by 6 bases, with 14 bases left in between.

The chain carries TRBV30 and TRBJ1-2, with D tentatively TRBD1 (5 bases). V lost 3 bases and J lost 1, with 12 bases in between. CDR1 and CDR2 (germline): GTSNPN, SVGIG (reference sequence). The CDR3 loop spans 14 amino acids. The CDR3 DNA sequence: TGTGCCTGGAGACCGGGGGGGGATAACTATGGCTACACCTTC. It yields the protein CAWRPGGDNYGYTF.

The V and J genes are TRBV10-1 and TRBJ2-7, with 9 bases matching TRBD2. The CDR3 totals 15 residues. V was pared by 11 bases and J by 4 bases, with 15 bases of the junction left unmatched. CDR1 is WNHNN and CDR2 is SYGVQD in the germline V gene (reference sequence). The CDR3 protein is CAEKKAGGTIYEQYF. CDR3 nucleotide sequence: TGCGCCGAAAAGAAAGCGGGAGGTACGATTTACGAGCAGTACTTC.

CDR3 DNA sequence: TGTGCCAGCAGTTTATTCCCCGGGACTAGCAATGAGCAGTTCTTC. Amino acid sequence: CASSLFPGTSNEQFF. The chain is built from TRBV28 and TRBJ2-1, with TRBD2 matching over 8 bases. CDR3 length: 15 amino acids. Germline lookup yields CDR1 MDHEN and CDR2 SYDVKM. Unmatched junction bases numbered 5, after V lost 1 base and J lost 6 bases. The full variable domain, completed using reference TRBV28 and TRBJ2-1, is DVKVTQSSRYLVKRTGEKVFLECVQDMDHENMFWYRQDPGLGLRLIYFSYDVKMKEKGDIPEGYSVSREKKERFSLILESASTNQTSMYLCASSLFPGTSNEQFFGPGTRLTVL.

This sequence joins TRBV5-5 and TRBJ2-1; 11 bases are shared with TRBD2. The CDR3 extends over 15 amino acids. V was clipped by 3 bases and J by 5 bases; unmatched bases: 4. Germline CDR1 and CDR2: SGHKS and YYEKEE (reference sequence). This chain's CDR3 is CASSYGLAGDNEQFF. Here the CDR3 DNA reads TGTGCCAGCAGCTACGGACTAGCGGGCGACAATGAGCAGTTCTTC.